These 2 T cell receptor beta chains were all obtained from the same sample, sequenced in a study of beta chain features in type 1 diabetes. What was sequenced were expressed TCRB transcripts, since all of the isolated RNA had been reverse transcribed. Some clones are missing from TCRdb's copy, which holds only in-frame ones; the method was immunoSEQ multiplex PCR. Among 200,000 to 250,000 clones listed, 14% were seen once. Study-level points and caveats: All four CD4+ subsets of Type 1 diabetes patients contained TCRB CDR3s that were moderately but significantly shorter.

Their target antigens are unknown. Source material: naive CD4+ T cells from blood. Receptors originate from a man aged 25 to 40 with type 1 diabetes.

This clone has a handful of counts. The chain uses TRBV11-3 and TRBJ2-5; 8 bases match TRBD1. This CDR3 has 15 residues. Germline CDR1 is SGHNT and CDR2 is YENEEA. Trimming took 5 bases from V and 4 from J; bases not matched to a gene: 9. In DNA form, the CDR3 reads TGTGCCAGCAGCCCTCGGACAGGGTTAAGAGAGACCCAGTACTTC. It encodes CASSPRTGLRETQYF.

V usage is TRBV4-1 and J usage is TRBJ2-4; 7 nucleotides match TRBD2. Germline V lookup: CDR1 MGHRA, CDR2 YSYEKL. J gave up 4 bases and V 0 bases, and 15 bases lay outside the gene matches. The CDR3 length is 19 residues. CDR3 sequence: CASSQEDAVAASGKNIQYF. CDR3 in DNA: TGCGCCAGCAGCCAAGAAGACGCGGTAGCGGCTAGCGGAAAAAACATTCAGTACTTC.